These 13 T cell receptor beta chains came from one sample sequenced in a study of cytomegalovirus exposure and HLA in healthy donors. PCR amplification relied on 60 Vbeta primers (plus 13 Jbeta primers). Generated by immunoSEQ multiplex PCR, the TCRdb table keeps only in-frame clones and is missing some. This table holds roughly 150,000 clones, 80% found once. Material for sequencing was PBMCs. These receptors came from a man aged 18 to 30 in good health and CMV-seropositive.

The rearrangement uses TRBV6-5 and TRBJ2-7; D ambiguous. V lost 6 bases and J 2 bases, leaving 14 bases between the germline ends. Germline V gene lookup returns CDR1 MNHEY and CDR2 SVGAGI. This CDR3 region has 14 residues. CDR3 bases: TGTGCCAGCAGCGACGCGGCGGAGCCCTACGAGCAGTACTTC. Protein sequence: CASSDAAEPYEQYF.

J is TRBJ2-7 and V is TRBV6-5, with 7 bases that match TRBD2. This CDR3 has 12 residues. The V and J ends lost 1 base and 7 bases, in that order; junction bases with no gene match: 1. Per germline, CDR1 MNHEY and CDR2 SVGAGI. The CDR3 nucleotides read TGTGCCAGCAGTTACTGGGGGGGGGAGCAGTACTTC. It specifies CASSYWGGEQYF.

The chain couples TRBV5-1 to TRBJ1-1; maybe TRBD1 (6 bases). Trimming stripped 4 bases from V and 2 bases from J, with 15 bases between. Germline assignment: CDR1 SGHRS and CDR2 YFSETQ. The CDR3 sequence is 15 residues long. The CDR3 reads CASSPGQGLNTEAFF. CDR3 sequence (DNA): TGCGCCAGCAGCCCGGGGCAGGGGCTTAACACTGAAGCTTTCTTT.

The J gene is TRBJ2-3, the V gene TRBV15; 10 positions match TRBD2. The V segment lost 1 base and the J segment 2 bases; nucleotides outside the gene matches: 9. The CDR3 is made up of 18 amino acids. Germline V gene data show CDR1 as LNHNV and CDR2 as YYDKDF (reference sequence). The CDR3 loop reads CATSRVAGGSTNTDTQYF. The CDR3 DNA sequence: TGTGCCACCAGCAGAGTAGCGGGAGGCTCGACTAACACAGATACGCAGTATTTT.

Only a few counts were recorded for this clone. V is TRBV6-5 and J is TRBJ1-1, with D maybe TRBD1 (5 bases). CDR3 length: 14 amino acids. Trimming left V 5 bases short and J 4 bases short, with 14 bases between. Germline assignment: CDR1 MNHEY and CDR2 SVGAGI. The CDR3: CASSLGGAVTEAFF. Here the CDR3 DNA reads TGTGCCAGCAGTCTAGGAGGGGCGGTCACTGAAGCTTTCTTT.

For this clone: Other nucleotide sequences in the sample specify the same CDR3. The rearrangement uses TRBV5-1 and TRBJ1-1, with D possibly TRBD1 on 5 matching bases. The CDR3 sequence is 13 residues long. V was shortened by 2 bases and J by 4 bases, with 9 bases between the two germline ends. Germline V gene sequence: CDR1 SGHRS, CDR2 YFSETQ. CDR3 DNA sequence: TGCGCCAGCAGCTTTACAGGAACCACTGAAGCTTTCTTT. This gives the protein CASSFTGTTEAFF.

This sequence joins TRBV5-1 and TRBJ2-3; D is ambiguous. CDR3 length: 14 residues. Germline lookup yields CDR1 SGHRS and CDR2 YFSETQ. Trimming cost V 1 base and J 1 base, with 7 bases left between them. CDR3 protein: CASSLRVGTDTQYF. The DNA for the CDR3 is TGCGCCAGCAGCTTGCGCGTTGGCACAGATACGCAGTATTTT.

The gene calls are TRBV19 and TRBJ2-1; tentatively, D is TRBD2 (6 bases). Trimming removed 5 bases at V and 7 bases at J, with 12 bases between. Germline loops: CDR1 LNHDA, CDR2 SQIVND (reference sequence). The CDR3 is 13 amino acids. CDR3 sequence reads: CASSPTRSNEQFF. DNA for the CDR3: TGTGCCAGTAGTCCGACTAGATCTAATGAGCAGTTCTTC. The entire variable domain, with the rest obtained from reference TRBV19 and TRBJ2-1, is as follows: DGGITQSPKYLFRKEGQNVTLSCEQNLNHDAMYWYRQDPGQGLRLIYYSQIVNDFQKGDIAEGYSVSREKKESFPLTVTSAQKNPTAFYLCASSPTRSNEQFFGPGTRLTVL.

This clone was seen more than once but under ten times. J is TRBJ1-2 and V is TRBV9; 7 positions match TRBD1. The junction had 20 bases not matched to a gene; V was cut back by 4 bases and J by 5 bases. The CDR3 has 18 amino acids. The germline gives CDR1 SGDLS, CDR2 YYNGEE. CDR3 in DNA: TGTGCCAGCAGCCACGCCACTCAAGGGGGCCGACCCGAATATGGCTACACCTTC. It encodes CASSHATQGGRPEYGYTF.

The V gene is TRBV12-5, the J gene TRBJ2-7; 7 nucleotides match TRBD1. V lost 6 bases to trimming and J lost 7 bases; unmatched junction nucleotides: 15. Per germline, CDR1 LGHNT and CDR2 FRNRAP. The CDR3 is 15 amino acids. DNA for the CDR3: TGTGCTAGTGGCATACCGGGACAGCCAGTCGGAGAGCAGTACTTC. Translated: CASGIPGQPVGEQYF.

The chain has TRBV9 and TRBJ2-2, with a weak D call TRBD1 (6 bases). This CDR3 spans 14 amino acids. Germline V lookup: CDR1 SGDLS, CDR2 YYNGEE. V lost 1 base to trimming and J lost 6 bases, with 10 bases between them. As DNA, the CDR3 is TGTGCCAGCAGCGTAACAGGGCCGGCCGGGGAGCTGTTTTTT. Translating gives CASSVTGPAGELFF.

The chain combines TRBV10-1 with TRBJ1-1; 10 nucleotides match TRBD1. V shed 1 base, J shed 4 bases, and the junction held 9 bases outside the gene matches. CDR3 length equals 17 residues. The germline V gene has CDR1 WNHNN and CDR2 SYGVQD (reference sequence). The CDR3 here is CASSEFRDRGGSTEAFF. The DNA of the CDR3 is TGCGCCAGCAGTGAGTTCCGGGACAGGGGTGGATCCACTGAAGCTTTCTTT.

This clone was found a few times. The chain employs TRBV28 and TRBJ2-7; the D gene is possibly TRBD1 (6 bases). The CDR3 covers 13 residues. Per germline, CDR1 MDHEN and CDR2 SYDVKM. V lost 7 bases and J 1 base, leaving 11 bases between the germline ends. In DNA form, the CDR3 reads TGTGCCAGCATACACAGGGCGTCCTACGAGCAGTACTTC. It encodes CASIHRASYEQYF.